Listed below are T cell receptor beta chains from one sample, sequenced in a study of blood T cells in healthy people across ages. TCRdb processed the 5' RACE reads anew with MiXCR; each CDR3 protein has one entry. The data contain approximately 290,000 distinct CDR3 sequences, roughly 27% of them singletons. The sequenced sample was blood. The receptors shown here come from a woman in her 70s in good health. Both conserved end residues are part of each CDR3. A D gene is named only where the DNA matches it firmly. The size entry is marked missing in some rows and otherwise reads once, few, many or a size class.

CDR3 protein,CDR3 DNA,J gene,D gene,CDR3 length,V gene,clone size
CASSPPGQGGQETQYF,TGTGCCAGCTCACCACCGGGACAGGGGGGGCAAGAGACCCAGTACTTC,TRBJ2-5,TRBD1,16,TRBV18,.
CSVEEQIGEKLFF,TGCAGCGTTGAAGAACAGATAGGAGAAAAACTGTTTTTT,TRBJ1-4,.,13,TRBV29-1,.
CASSLGVGGGSLYNEQFF,TGTGCCAGCAGCTTAGGGGTTGGCGGGGGGTCATTGTACAATGAGCAGTTCTTC,TRBJ2-1,TRBD2,18,TRBV7-3,.
CASSRQDLRGTDTQYF,TGCGCCAGCAGCCGACAAGATTTGAGAGGCACAGATACGCAGTATTTT,TRBJ2-3,.,16,TRBV5-1,few
CASSLAGRKSGYGYTF,TGTGCCAGCAGTTTAGCGGGACGGAAATCGGGCTATGGCTACACCTTC,TRBJ1-2,.,16,TRBV12-3/TRBV12-4,.
CASSRRDIGHPYEQYF,TGTGCCAGTAGTAGGAGGGACATTGGCCATCCATACGAGCAGTACTTC,TRBJ2-7,.,16,TRBV19,.
CASSFWTSGAQDTQYF,TGCGCCAGCAGCTTTTGGACTAGCGGGGCTCAGGATACGCAGTATTTT,TRBJ2-3,TRBD2,16,TRBV5-1,.
CASSQGGQGEFNSPLHF,TGTGCCAGCAGCCAAGGGGGGCAGGGAGAGTTTAATTCACCCCTCCACTTT,TRBJ1-6,.,17,TRBV3-1,.
CASSSMGGDRESPLHF,TGTGCCAGCAGTTCTATGGGGGGGGACAGGGAATCACCCCTCCACTTT,TRBJ1-6,TRBD1,16,TRBV27,.
CASSLEDRRGDGYTF,TGCGCCAGCAGCTTGGAGGACCGGAGAGGGGATGGCTACACCTTC,TRBJ1-2,.,15,TRBV5-1,few
CASSDLAGSYNEQFF,TGTGCCAGCAGTGACCTAGCGGGGTCCTACAATGAGCAGTTCTTC,TRBJ2-1,TRBD2,15,TRBV6-2/TRBV6-3,few
CASSQLATNNEQFF,TGTGCCAGCAGCCAATTAGCAACTAACAATGAGCAGTTCTTC,TRBJ2-1,.,14,TRBV14,.
CASSPDPNEQFF,TGTGCCAGCAGCCCGGACCCCAATGAGCAGTTCTTC,TRBJ2-1,.,12,TRBV5-6,.
CASSLAGGETQYF,TGTGCCAGCAGTCTAGCGGGAGGAGAGACCCAGTACTTC,TRBJ2-5,TRBD2,13,TRBV5-1,many
CASSGEGRYQPQHF,TGTGCCAGCAGTGGAGAGGGGAGGTATCAGCCCCAGCATTTT,TRBJ1-5,.,14,TRBV6-1,few
CASSSPNTGELFF,TGTGCCAGCAGTTCCCCGAACACCGGGGAGCTGTTTTTT,TRBJ2-2,.,13,TRBV28,.
CASSLAAGRGTEAFF,TGTGCCAGCAGCTTAGCGGCGGGTAGGGGCACTGAAGCTTTCTTT,TRBJ1-1,.,15,TRBV7-2,few
CSASLIPGGELFF,TGCAGTGCTAGCCTTATACCGGGCGGGGAGCTGTTTTTT,TRBJ2-2,.,13,TRBV20-1,.
CASSVVNPDTQYF,TGTGCCAGCAGTGTGGTCAACCCGGATACGCAGTATTTT,TRBJ2-3,.,13,TRBV28,.
CASTPGGSQNIQYF,TGTGCCAGCACTCCCGGGGGCAGCCAAAACATTCAGTACTTC,TRBJ2-4,.,14,TRBV27,few
CSVERSSGRLRTDTQYF,TGCAGCGTTGAACGCTCCAGCGGGAGGCTCCGCACAGATACGCAGTATTTT,TRBJ2-3,TRBD2,17,TRBV29-1,few
CSAAEGYSNYGHTF,TGCAGCGCCGCCGAGGGGTACTCTAACTATGGCCACACCTTC,TRBJ1-2,.,14,TRBV29-1,once
CSASRGSGSRTETQYF,TGCAGTGCTTCCAGGGGATCGGGGTCCCGCACTGAGACCCAGTACTTC,TRBJ2-5,.,16,TRBV20-1,few
CASRPGQASYEQYF,TGTGCCAGCAGACCGGGACAGGCCTCCTACGAGCAGTACTTC,TRBJ2-7,TRBD1,14,TRBV12-3/TRBV12-4,.